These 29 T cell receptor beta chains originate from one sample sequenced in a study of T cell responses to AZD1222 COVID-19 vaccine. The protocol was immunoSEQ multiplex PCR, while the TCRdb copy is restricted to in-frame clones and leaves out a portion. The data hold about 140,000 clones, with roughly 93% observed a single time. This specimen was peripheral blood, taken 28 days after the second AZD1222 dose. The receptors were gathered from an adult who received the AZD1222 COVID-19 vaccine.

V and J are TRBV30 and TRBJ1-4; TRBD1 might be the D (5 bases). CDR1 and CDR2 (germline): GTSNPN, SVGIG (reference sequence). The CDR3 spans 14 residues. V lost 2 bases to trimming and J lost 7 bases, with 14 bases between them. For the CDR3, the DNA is TGTGCCTGGAGTCCCCGGGTCGGGGCTGAAAAACTGTTTTTT. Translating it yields CAWSPRVGAEKLFF.

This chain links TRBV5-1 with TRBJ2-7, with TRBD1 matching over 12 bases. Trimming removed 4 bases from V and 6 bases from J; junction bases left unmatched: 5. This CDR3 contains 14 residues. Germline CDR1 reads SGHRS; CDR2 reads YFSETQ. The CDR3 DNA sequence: TGCGCCAGCAGCCGGGGACAGGGGGCTTTCGAGCAGTACTTC. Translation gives CASSRGQGAFEQYF.

The CDR3 reads CASSQDRSGGLIYF. The CDR3 DNA is TGTGCCAGCAGCCAAGATAGGTCGGGGGGGCTAATATATTTT. The J gene is TRBJ1-3, the V gene TRBV3-1 (or the pseudogene TRBV3-2), with a weak D call TRBD1 (6 bases). Germline CDR1 is LGHDT and CDR2 is YNNKEL (reference sequence). Trimming pared 0 bases from V and 13 bases from J, leaving 16 bases between. CDR3 length equals 14 residues.

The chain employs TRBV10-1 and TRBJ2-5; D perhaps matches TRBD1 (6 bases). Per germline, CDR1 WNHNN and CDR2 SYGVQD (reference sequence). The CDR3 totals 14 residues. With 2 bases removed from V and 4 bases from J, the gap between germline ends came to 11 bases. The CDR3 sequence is CASSEGGRVETQYF. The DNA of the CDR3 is TGCGCCAGCAGTGAGGGGGGCCGGGTAGAGACCCAGTACTTC.

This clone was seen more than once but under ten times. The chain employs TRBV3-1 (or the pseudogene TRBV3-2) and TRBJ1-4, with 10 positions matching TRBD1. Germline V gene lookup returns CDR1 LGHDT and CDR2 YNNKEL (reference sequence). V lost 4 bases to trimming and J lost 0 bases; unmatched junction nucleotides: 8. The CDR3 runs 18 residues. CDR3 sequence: CASSRGQGGPATNEKLFF. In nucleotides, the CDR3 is TGTGCCAGCAGCCGCGGACAGGGGGGTCCCGCAACTAATGAAAAACTGTTTTTT.

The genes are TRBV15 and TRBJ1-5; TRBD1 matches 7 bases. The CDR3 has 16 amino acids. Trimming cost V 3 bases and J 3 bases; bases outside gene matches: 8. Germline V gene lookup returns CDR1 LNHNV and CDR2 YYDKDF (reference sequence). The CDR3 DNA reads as TGTGCCACCAGCAGGCCATCAGGGGGGCACAATCAGCCCCAGCATTTT. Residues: CATSRPSGGHNQPQHF.

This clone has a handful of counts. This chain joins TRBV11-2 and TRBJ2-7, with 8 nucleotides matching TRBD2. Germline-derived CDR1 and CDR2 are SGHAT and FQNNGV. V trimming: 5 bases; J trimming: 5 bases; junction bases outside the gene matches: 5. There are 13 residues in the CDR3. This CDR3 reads CASSPGLGNEQYF. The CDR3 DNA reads TGTGCCAGCAGCCCGGGACTAGGAAACGAGCAGTACTTC.

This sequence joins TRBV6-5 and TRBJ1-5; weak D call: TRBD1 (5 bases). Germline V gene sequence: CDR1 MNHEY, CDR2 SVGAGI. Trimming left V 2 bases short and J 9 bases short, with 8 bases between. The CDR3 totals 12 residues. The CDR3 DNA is TGTGCCAGCAGTTACGCCCAGGGGCCCCAGCATTTT. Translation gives CASSYAQGPQHF.

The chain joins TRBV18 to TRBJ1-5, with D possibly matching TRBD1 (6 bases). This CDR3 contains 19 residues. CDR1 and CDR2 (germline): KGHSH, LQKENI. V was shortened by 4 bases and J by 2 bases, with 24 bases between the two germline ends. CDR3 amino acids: CASSRFPGHEGLGNQPQHF. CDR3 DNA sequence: TGTGCCAGCTCACGTTTCCCGGGACACGAAGGGTTGGGCAATCAGCCCCAGCATTTT. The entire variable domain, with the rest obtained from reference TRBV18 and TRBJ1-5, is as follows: NAGVMQNPRHLVRRRGQEARLRCSPMKGHSHVYWYRQLPEEGLKFMVYLQKENIIDESGMPKERFSAEFPKEGPSILRIQQVVRGDSAAYFCASSRFPGHEGLGNQPQHFGDGTRLSIL.

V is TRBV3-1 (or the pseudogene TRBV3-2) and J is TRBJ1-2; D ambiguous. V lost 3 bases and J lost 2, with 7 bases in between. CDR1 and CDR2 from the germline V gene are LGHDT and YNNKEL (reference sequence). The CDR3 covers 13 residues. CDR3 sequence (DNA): TGTGCCAGCAGCCATGTCCAGAACTATGGCTACACCTTC. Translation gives CASSHVQNYGYTF.

The CDR3 nucleotides are TGTGCCAGCAGCACAGGGGCCAATCAGCCCCAGCATTTT. It is translated as CASSTGANQPQHF. This chain links TRBV13 with TRBJ1-5; 7 bases are a match to TRBD1. The ends lost 5 bases at V and 3 bases at J; junction bases unmatched: 1. This CDR3 has 13 residues. Looked up from germline, CDR1 is PRHDT and CDR2 is FYEKMQ (reference sequence).

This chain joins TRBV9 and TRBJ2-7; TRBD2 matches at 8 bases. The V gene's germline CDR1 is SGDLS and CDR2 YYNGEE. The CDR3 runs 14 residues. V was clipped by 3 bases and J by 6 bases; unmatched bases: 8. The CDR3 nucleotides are TGTGCCAGCAGCGCCACGGGAGGGGTCGGCGAGCAGTACTTC. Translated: CASSATGGVGEQYF.

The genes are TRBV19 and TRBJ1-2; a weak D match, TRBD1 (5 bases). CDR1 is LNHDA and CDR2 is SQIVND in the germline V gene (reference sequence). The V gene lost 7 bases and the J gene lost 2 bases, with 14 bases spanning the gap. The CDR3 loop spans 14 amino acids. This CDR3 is CASTLMGHNYGYTF. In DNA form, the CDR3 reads TGTGCCAGTACCCTGATGGGGCACAACTATGGCTACACCTTC.

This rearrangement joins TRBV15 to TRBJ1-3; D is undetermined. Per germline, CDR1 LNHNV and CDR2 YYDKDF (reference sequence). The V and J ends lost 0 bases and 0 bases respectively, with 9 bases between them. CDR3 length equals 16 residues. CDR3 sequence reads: CATSRDRGVSGNTIYF. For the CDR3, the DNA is TGTGCCACCAGCAGAGATCGGGGAGTCTCTGGAAACACCATATATTTT.

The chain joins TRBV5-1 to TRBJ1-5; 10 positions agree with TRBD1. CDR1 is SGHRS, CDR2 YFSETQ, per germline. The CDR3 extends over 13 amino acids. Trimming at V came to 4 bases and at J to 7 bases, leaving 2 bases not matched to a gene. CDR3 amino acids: CASSADRGQPQHF. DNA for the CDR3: TGCGCCAGCAGCGCGGACAGGGGGCAGCCCCAGCATTTT.

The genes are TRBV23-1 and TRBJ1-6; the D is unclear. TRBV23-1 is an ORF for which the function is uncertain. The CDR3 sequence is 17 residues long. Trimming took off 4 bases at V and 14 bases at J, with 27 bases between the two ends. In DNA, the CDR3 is TGCGCCAGCAGTCTCCCTTGGAAGGCGGAGCCCAAAGCAGCCCTCCACTTT. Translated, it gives CASSLPWKAEPKAALHF.

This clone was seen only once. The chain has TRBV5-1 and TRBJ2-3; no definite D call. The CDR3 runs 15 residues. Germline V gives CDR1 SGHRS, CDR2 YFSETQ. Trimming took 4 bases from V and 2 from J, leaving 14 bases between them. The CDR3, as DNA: TGCGCCAGCAGCCCGTCGGTACTTTCCACAGATACGCAGTATTTT. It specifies CASSPSVLSTDTQYF. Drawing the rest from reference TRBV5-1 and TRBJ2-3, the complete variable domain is KAGVTQTPRYLIKTRGQQVTLSCSPISGHRSVSWYQQTPGQGLQFLFEYFSETQRNKGNFPGRFSGRQFSNSRSEMNVSTLELGDSALYLCASSPSVLSTDTQYFGPGTRLTVL.

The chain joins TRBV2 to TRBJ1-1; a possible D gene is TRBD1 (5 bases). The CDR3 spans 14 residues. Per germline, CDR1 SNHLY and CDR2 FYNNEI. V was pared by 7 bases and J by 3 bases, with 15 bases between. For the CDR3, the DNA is TGTGCCAGCAACGGAGGACTGGGGGACACTGAAGCTTTCTTT. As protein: CASNGGLGDTEAFF. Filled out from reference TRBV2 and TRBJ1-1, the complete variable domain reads EPEVTQTPSHQVTQMGQEVILRCVPISNHLYFYWYRQILGQKVEFLVSFYNNEISEKSEIFDDQFSVERPDGSNFTLKIRSTKLEDSAMYFCASNGGLGDTEAFFGQGTRLTVV.

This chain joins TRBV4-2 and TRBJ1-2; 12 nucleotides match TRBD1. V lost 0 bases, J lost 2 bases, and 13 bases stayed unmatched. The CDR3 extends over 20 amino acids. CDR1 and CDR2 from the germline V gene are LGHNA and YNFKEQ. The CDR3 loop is CASSQDSPGTGGLPNYGYTF. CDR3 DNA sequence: TGTGCCAGCAGCCAAGACTCTCCGGGGACAGGGGGCCTCCCCAACTATGGCTACACCTTC.

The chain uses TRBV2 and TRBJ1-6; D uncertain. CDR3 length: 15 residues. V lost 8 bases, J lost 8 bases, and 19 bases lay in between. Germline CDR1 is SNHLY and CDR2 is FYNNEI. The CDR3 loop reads CASGFEGSGHSPLHF. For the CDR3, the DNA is TGTGCCAGCGGTTTCGAGGGAAGCGGCCATTCACCCCTCCACTTT.

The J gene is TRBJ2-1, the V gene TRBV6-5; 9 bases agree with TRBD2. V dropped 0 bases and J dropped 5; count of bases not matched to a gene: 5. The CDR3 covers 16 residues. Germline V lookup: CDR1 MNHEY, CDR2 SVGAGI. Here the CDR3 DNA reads TGTGCCAGCAGTTACTCTGCGGGAGGGATCAACAATGAGCAGTTCTTC. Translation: CASSYSAGGINNEQFF.

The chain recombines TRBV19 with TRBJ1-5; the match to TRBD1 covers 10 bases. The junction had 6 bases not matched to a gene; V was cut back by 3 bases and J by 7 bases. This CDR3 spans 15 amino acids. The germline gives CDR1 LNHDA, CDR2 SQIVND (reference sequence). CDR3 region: CASSILGQGDQPQHF. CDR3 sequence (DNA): TGTGCCAGTAGTATTCTCGGACAGGGGGACCAGCCCCAGCATTTT.

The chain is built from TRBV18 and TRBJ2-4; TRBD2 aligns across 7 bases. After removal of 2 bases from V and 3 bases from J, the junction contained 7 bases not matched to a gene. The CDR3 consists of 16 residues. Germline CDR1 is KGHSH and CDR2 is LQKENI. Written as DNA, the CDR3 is TGTGCCAGCTCACCAACTGGGGAGGGTGGCAAAAACATTCAGTACTTC. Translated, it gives CASSPTGEGGKNIQYF.

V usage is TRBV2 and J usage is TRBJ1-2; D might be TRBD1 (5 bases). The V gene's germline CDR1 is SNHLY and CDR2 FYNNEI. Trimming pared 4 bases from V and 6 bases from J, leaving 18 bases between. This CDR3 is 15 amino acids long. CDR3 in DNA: TGTGCCAGCAGTGCTACAGGTGCACGTAGGGATGGCTACACCTTC. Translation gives CASSATGARRDGYTF.

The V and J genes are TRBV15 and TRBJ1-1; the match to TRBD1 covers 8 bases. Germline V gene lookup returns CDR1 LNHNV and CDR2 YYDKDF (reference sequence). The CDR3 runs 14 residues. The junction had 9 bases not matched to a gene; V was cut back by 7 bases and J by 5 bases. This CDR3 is CATTDRDRRTEAFF. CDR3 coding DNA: TGTGCCACCACCGATCGGGACAGGAGGACTGAAGCTTTCTTT.

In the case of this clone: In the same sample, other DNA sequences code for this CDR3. The CDR3 DNA reads as TGCGCCAGCAGTTTAACGGGGGGCACCGGGGAGCTGTTTTTT. Translating it yields CASSLTGGTGELFF. The rearrangement links TRBV5-1 to TRBJ2-2; 7 nucleotides line up with TRBD2. V was pared by 5 bases and J by 4 bases, with 5 bases of the junction left unmatched. CDR3 size: 14 residues. The germline gives CDR1 SGHRS, CDR2 YFSETQ.

DNA of the CDR3: TGTGCCAGCAGTTTCTGGGGTAACTATGGCTACACCTTC. Residues: CASSFWGNYGYTF. The chain links TRBV27 to TRBJ1-2; D is undetermined. V gave up 3 bases and J gave up 1 base, with 6 bases separating them. Germline CDR1 is MNHEY and CDR2 is SMNVEV (reference sequence). This CDR3 region has 13 residues.

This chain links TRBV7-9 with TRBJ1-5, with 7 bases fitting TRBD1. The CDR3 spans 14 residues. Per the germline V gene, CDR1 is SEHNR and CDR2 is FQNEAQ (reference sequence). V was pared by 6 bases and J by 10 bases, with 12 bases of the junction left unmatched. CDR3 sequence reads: CASRYTGAPSPQHF. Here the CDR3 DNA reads TGTGCCAGCAGGTACACAGGGGCCCCCAGCCCCCAGCATTTT.

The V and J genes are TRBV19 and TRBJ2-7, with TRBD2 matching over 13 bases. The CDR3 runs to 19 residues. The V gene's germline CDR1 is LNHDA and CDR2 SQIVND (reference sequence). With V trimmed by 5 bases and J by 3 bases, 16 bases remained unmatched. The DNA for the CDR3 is TGTGCCAGTAGTGCCTTGGGACTAGCGGGAACAGGGGGACTCTACGAGCAGTACTTC. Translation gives CASSALGLAGTGGLYEQYF.